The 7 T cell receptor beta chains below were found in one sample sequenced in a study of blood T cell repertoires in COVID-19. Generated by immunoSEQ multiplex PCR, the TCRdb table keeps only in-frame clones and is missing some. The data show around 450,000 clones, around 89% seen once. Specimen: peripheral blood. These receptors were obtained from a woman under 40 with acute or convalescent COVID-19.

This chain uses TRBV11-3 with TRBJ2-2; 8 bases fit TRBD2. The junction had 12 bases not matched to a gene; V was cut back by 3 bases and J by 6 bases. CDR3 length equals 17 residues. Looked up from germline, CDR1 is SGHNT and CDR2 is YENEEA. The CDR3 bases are TGTGCCAGCAGCTTTGTTAACAGCGGGGGATCAGCCGGGGAGCTGTTTTTT. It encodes CASSFVNSGGSAGELFF.

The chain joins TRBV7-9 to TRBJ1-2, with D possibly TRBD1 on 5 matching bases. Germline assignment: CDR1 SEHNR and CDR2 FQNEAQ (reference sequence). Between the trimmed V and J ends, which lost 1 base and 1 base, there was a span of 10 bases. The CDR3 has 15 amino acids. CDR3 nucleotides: TGTGCCAGCAGCTTAGACAGGAGCCTTAACTATGGCTACACCTTC. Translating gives CASSLDRSLNYGYTF.

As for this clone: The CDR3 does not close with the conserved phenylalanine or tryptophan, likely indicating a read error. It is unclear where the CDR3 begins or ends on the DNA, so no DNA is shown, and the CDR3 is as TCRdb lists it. The CDR3 sequence is CASRRNVRAPRWL. The V and J genes are TRBV6-5 and TRBJ2-7; TRBD2 was called by the table and not checked on the DNA. The CDR3 contains 13 residues when both ends are counted. The germline gives CDR1 MNHEY, CDR2 SVGAGI.

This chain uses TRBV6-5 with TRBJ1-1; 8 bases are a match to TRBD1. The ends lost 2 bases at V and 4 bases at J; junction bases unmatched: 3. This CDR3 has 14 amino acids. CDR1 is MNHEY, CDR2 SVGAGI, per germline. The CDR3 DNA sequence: TGTGCCAGCAGTTACAAGACAGGGGCCACTGAAGCTTTCTTT. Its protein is CASSYKTGATEAFF.

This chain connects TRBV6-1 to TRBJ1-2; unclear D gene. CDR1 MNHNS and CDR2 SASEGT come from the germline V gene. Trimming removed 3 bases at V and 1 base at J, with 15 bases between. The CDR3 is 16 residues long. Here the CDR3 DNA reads TGTGCCAGCAGTGATGCTCCAGGCTACGGTAACTATGGCTACACCTTC. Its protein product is CASSDAPGYGNYGYTF.

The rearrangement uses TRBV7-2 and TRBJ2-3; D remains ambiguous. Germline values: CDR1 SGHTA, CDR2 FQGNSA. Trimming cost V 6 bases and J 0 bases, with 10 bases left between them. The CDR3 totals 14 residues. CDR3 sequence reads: CASSRQASTDTQYF. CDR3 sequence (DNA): TGTGCCAGCAGTCGACAAGCTAGCACAGATACGCAGTATTTT.

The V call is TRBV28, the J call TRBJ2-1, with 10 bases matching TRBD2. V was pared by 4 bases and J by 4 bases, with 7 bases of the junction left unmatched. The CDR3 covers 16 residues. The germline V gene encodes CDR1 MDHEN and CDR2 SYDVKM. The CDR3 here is CASSSGLAVLYNEQFF. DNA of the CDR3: TGTGCCAGCAGTTCAGGACTAGCGGTCCTATACAATGAGCAGTTCTTC.